The rows below give T cell receptor beta chains drawn from one sample of a study of regulatory T cells in long-lasting Graves disease. TCRdb re-called the multiplex PCR reads with MiXCR, one entry per CDR3 protein. The sample lists approximately 230,000 distinct CDR3 sequences, about 18% seen once, with more than 20% in the top ten. The sample in question was peripheral blood mononuclear cells (PBMCs), obtained at new diagnosis, from a patient treated with antithyroid drugs. Receptors originate from a female donor with Graves disease. Each CDR3 is given with its conserved first and last residue. Fields, in order: clone size, V gene, J gene, D gene, CDR3 protein, CDR3 DNA. D genes are given only for firm matches. Only some rows state a clone size, as once, few, many or a class for expanded clones.

size: many
V: TRBV27
J: TRBJ2-1
D: TRBD2
CDR3: CASSLRTSGYNEQFF
DNA: TGTGCCAGCAGTTTAAGGACTAGCGGATACAATGAGCAGTTCTTC

size: many
V: TRBV3-1
J: TRBJ2-3
D: -
CDR3: CASSSTGVADTQYF
DNA: TGTGCCAGCAGCTCAACCGGGGTCGCGGATACGCAGTATTTT

size: many
V: TRBV4-2
J: TRBJ2-7
D: TRBD2
CDR3: CASSLHGGLAGAREQYF
DNA: TGTGCCAGCAGCCTCCATGGGGGACTAGCGGGAGCTAGGGAGCAGTACTTC

size: -
V: TRBV7-9
J: TRBJ2-1
D: TRBD1
CDR3: CASSFSGTGKDEQFF
DNA: TGTGCCAGCAGCTTTTCGGGGACAGGGAAGGATGAGCAGTTCTTC

size: many
V: TRBV19
J: TRBJ1-4
D: TRBD1
CDR3: CASNPGQGTQKLFF
DNA: TGTGCCAGTAATCCGGGACAGGGGACACAAAAACTGTTTTTT

size: many
V: TRBV6-5
J: TRBJ2-1
D: -
CDR3: CASSYTSALLEQFF
DNA: TGTGCCAGCAGTTACACCTCGGCCCTCCTTGAGCAGTTCTTC

size: few
V: TRBV6-1
J: TRBJ1-4
D: -
CDR3: CATLRASTNEKLFF
DNA: TGTGCCACCTTGCGGGCGTCAACTAATGAAAAACTGTTTTTT

size: -
V: TRBV7-6
J: TRBJ2-5
D: -
CDR3: CASSPQAQRRETQYF
DNA: TGTGCCAGCAGCCCGCAAGCACAGCGTCGAGAGACCCAGTACTTC

size: few
V: TRBV14
J: TRBJ1-6
D: TRBD1
CDR3: CASSPLQGLNSPLHF
DNA: TGTGCCAGCAGCCCCTTACAGGGGCTCAATTCACCCCTCCACTTT

size: many
V: TRBV18
J: TRBJ2-5
D: -
CDR3: CASSLEVAEETQYF
DNA: TGTGCCAGCTCACTTGAGGTCGCGGAGGAGACCCAGTACTTC

size: -
V: TRBV2
J: TRBJ1-2
D: TRBD1
CDR3: CASSDRGPETF
DNA: TGTGCCAGCAGCGACAGGGGGCCGGAGACCTTC

size: many
V: TRBV2
J: TRBJ1-2
D: -
CDR3: CASREDRANYGYTF
DNA: TGTGCCAGCAGGGAAGACAGAGCTAACTATGGCTACACCTTC

size: many
V: TRBV15
J: TRBJ1-5
D: -
CDR3: CATSRDLLVGNQPQHF
DNA: TGTGCCACCAGCAGAGATCTATTGGTAGGCAATCAGCCCCAGCATTTT

size: -
V: TRBV20-1
J: TRBJ2-2
D: TRBD2
CDR3: CSARDARGANTGELFF
DNA: TGCAGTGCTAGAGATGCTCGGGGGGCGAACACCGGGGAGCTGTTTTTT

size: many
V: TRBV28
J: TRBJ1-5
D: -
CDR3: CASKGGQINQPQHF
DNA: TGTGCCAGCAAAGGGGGTCAGATCAATCAGCCCCAGCATTTT

size: many
V: TRBV6-2/TRBV6-3
J: TRBJ2-1
D: -
CDR3: CASRDGTTLNNEQFF
DNA: TGTGCCAGCAGAGACGGGACAACCCTAAACAATGAGCAGTTCTTC

size: few
V: TRBV25-1
J: TRBJ2-1
D: TRBD1
CDR3: CASSPTGGGGLTVYNEQFF
DNA: TGTGCCAGCAGTCCCACAGGGGGCGGCGGACTAACGGTCTACAATGAGCAGTTCTTC

size: many
V: TRBV24-1
J: TRBJ2-5
D: -
CDR3: CATSDSGRTQETQYF
DNA: TGTGCCACCAGTGATTCCGGACGGACTCAAGAGACCCAGTACTTC

size: -
V: TRBV20-1
J: TRBJ2-6
D: -
CDR3: CSASAGSNSGANVLTF
DNA: TGCAGTGCTAGCGCCGGGTCCAACTCTGGGGCCAACGTCCTGACTTTC

size: -
V: TRBV5-1
J: TRBJ2-1
D: -
CDR3: CASSLVLATYNEQFF
DNA: TGTGCCAGCAGCTTGGTTCTAGCGACATACAATGAGCAGTTCTTC

size: many
V: TRBV7-6
J: TRBJ2-7
D: -
CDR3: CASSLEAPYEQYF
DNA: TGTGCCAGCAGCTTAGAGGCCCCCTACGAGCAGTACTTC

size: many
V: TRBV6-1
J: TRBJ2-3
D: -
CDR3: CASSEASTDTQYF
DNA: TGTGCCAGCAGTGAGGCATCCACAGATACGCAGTATTTT

size: many
V: TRBV24-1
J: TRBJ2-5
D: -
CDR3: CATSDYDETQYF
DNA: TGTGCCACCAGTGATTACGACGAGACCCAGTACTTC

size: many
V: TRBV7-2
J: TRBJ2-7
D: TRBD2
CDR3: CACSSAGGHYEQYF
DNA: TGTGCCTGCAGCTCGGCGGGAGGGCACTACGAGCAGTACTTC

size: many
V: TRBV7-9
J: TRBJ1-6
D: -
CDR3: CASSPLNSPLHF
DNA: TGTGCCAGCAGCCCGTTGAATTCACCCCTCCACTTT

size: many
V: TRBV28
J: TRBJ1-6
D: -
CDR3: CASMGNNSPLHF
DNA: TGTGCCAGCATGGGGAATAATTCACCCCTCCACTTT

size: few
V: TRBV28
J: TRBJ1-2
D: TRBD1
CDR3: CASSPSDRGLGYGYTF
DNA: TGTGCCAGCAGTCCCTCGGACAGGGGGCTGGGCTATGGCTACACCTTC

size: few
V: TRBV18
J: TRBJ1-6
D: -
CDR3: CASSLYSGEGSPLHF
DNA: TGTGCCAGCTCCCTATACAGTGGGGAAGGATCACCCCTCCACTTT

size: many
V: TRBV10-3
J: TRBJ2-3
D: TRBD2
CDR3: CAISVLAVLSTDTQYF
DNA: TGTGCCATCAGTGTCCTAGCGGTCCTCAGCACAGATACGCAGTATTTT

size: many
V: TRBV25-1
J: TRBJ2-5
D: -
CDR3: CASSRGTTQETQYF
DNA: TGTGCCAGCAGTCGCGGGACAACTCAAGAGACCCAGTACTTC

size: -
V: TRBV20-1
J: TRBJ2-1
D: TRBD2
CDR3: CSAPGLAFSNEQFF
DNA: TGCAGTGCTCCAGGACTAGCTTTCTCGAATGAGCAGTTCTTC

size: many
V: TRBV6-2/TRBV6-3
J: TRBJ2-5
D: -
CDR3: CASQSWGVSRETQYF
DNA: TGTGCCTCGCAGTCCTGGGGGGTATCGAGGGAGACCCAGTACTTC

size: -
V: TRBV24-1
J: TRBJ2-3
D: -
CDR3: CATSVGGYTQYF
DNA: TGTGCCACCAGTGTGGGCGGATATACGCAGTATTTT

size: once
V: TRBV12-3/TRBV12-4
J: TRBJ2-7
D: TRBD2
CDR3: CASSFDRSGRAGYEQYF
DNA: TGTGCCAGCAGTTTCGATCGAAGCGGGAGGGCCGGGTACGAGCAGTACTTC

size: -
V: TRBV7-9
J: TRBJ2-7
D: TRBD1
CDR3: CASSPPGTGAYEQYF
DNA: TGTGCCAGCAGTCCTCCCGGGACAGGGGCCTACGAGCAGTACTTC

size: few
V: TRBV6-1
J: TRBJ1-3
D: -
CDR3: CASRLSLGGNTIYF
DNA: TGTGCCAGCAGGTTGTCCTTAGGTGGAAACACCATATATTTT

size: many
V: TRBV9
J: TRBJ2-5
D: -
CDR3: CASSVASRQETQYF
DNA: TGTGCCAGCAGCGTAGCGAGTAGGCAAGAGACCCAGTACTTC

size: many
V: TRBV19
J: TRBJ1-1
D: -
CDR3: CASAEGGHSNTEAFF
DNA: TGTGCCAGTGCCGAGGGGGGACACTCAAACACTGAAGCTTTCTTT

size: many
V: TRBV30
J: TRBJ2-4
D: TRBD2
CDR3: CAWSVGFGREGAKNIQYF
DNA: TGTGCCTGGAGTGTTGGTTTTGGGCGGGAGGGCGCCAAAAACATTCAGTACTTC

size: -
V: TRBV29-1
J: TRBJ1-1
D: -
CDR3: CSVTTTGPLSKNTEAFF
DNA: TGCAGCGTTACCACGACCGGGCCGCTATCGAAGAACACTGAAGCTTTCTTT

size: many
V: TRBV20-1
J: TRBJ1-2
D: -
CDR3: CSARFGQLDGYTF
DNA: TGCAGTGCTAGATTCGGACAGCTCGATGGCTACACCTTC

size: few
V: TRBV6-1
J: TRBJ1-2
D: TRBD1
CDR3: CAIDRAVNYGYTF
DNA: TGTGCCATCGACAGGGCCGTGAACTATGGCTACACCTTC

size: many
V: TRBV12-3/TRBV12-4
J: TRBJ2-2
D: -
CDR3: CASRTTYTGELFF
DNA: TGTGCCAGCAGGACGACATACACCGGGGAGCTGTTTTTT

size: many
V: TRBV28
J: TRBJ1-4
D: -
CDR3: CASRAGEANEKLFF
DNA: TGTGCCAGCAGAGCAGGGGAAGCTAATGAAAAACTGTTTTTT

size: few
V: TRBV14
J: TRBJ2-3
D: -
CDR3: CVSSQGGDATDTQYF
DNA: TGTGTCAGCAGCCAAGGCGGGGATGCCACAGATACGCAGTATTTT

size: -
V: TRBV18
J: TRBJ1-3
D: -
CDR3: CASSPGLNSGNTIYF
DNA: TGTGCCAGCTCTCCTGGACTCAACTCTGGAAACACCATATATTTT

size: -
V: TRBV20-1
J: TRBJ2-7
D: TRBD2
CDR3: CSARRTSGGYEQYF
DNA: TGCAGTGCTAGAAGAACTAGCGGAGGATACGAGCAGTACTTC

size: many
V: TRBV28
J: TRBJ2-2
D: TRBD2
CDR3: CASSSPLGSGANTGELFF
DNA: TGTGCCAGCAGTTCCCCCTTAGGTAGCGGGGCAAACACCGGGGAGCTGTTTTTT

size: few
V: TRBV25-1
J: TRBJ2-1
D: -
CDR3: CASSAVQGRNHEYYNEQFF
DNA: TGTGCCAGCAGTGCCGTCCAGGGTAGGAATCACGAGTACTACAATGAGCAGTTCTTC

size: once
V: TRBV15
J: TRBJ2-6
D: -
CDR3: CATSRLPSGHPTSGANVLTF
DNA: TGTGCCACCAGCAGACTTCCGTCGGGACACCCTACCTCTGGGGCCAACGTCCTGACTTTC

size: -
V: TRBV7-2
J: TRBJ2-4
D: -
CDR3: CASSPSAGTKNIQYF
DNA: TGTGCCAGCAGCCCCTCGGCAGGAACTAAAAACATTCAGTACTTC

size: many
V: TRBV11-2
J: TRBJ2-1
D: TRBD2
CDR3: CASSGLAGTFGGEQFF
DNA: TGTGCCAGCAGTGGACTAGCGGGCACCTTCGGGGGTGAGCAGTTCTTC

size: many
V: TRBV12-3/TRBV12-4
J: TRBJ1-2
D: -
CDR3: CASSQTSNYGYTF
DNA: TGTGCCAGCAGTCAGACTTCTAACTATGGCTACACCTTC

size: many
V: TRBV18
J: TRBJ2-5
D: -
CDR3: CAGRRENQETQYF
DNA: TGTGCCGGGAGACGGGAGAACCAAGAGACCCAGTACTTC

size: many
V: TRBV7-9
J: TRBJ2-1
D: TRBD2
CDR3: CASSPPGGRTNEQFF
DNA: TGTGCCAGCAGCCCACCAGGCGGGAGGACGAATGAGCAGTTCTTC

size: few
V: TRBV5-4
J: TRBJ1-1
D: -
CDR3: CASSLSVSTEAFF
DNA: TGTGCCAGCAGCTTGTCGGTGAGCACTGAAGCTTTCTTT

size: many
V: TRBV30
J: TRBJ2-7
D: TRBD2
CDR3: CAWSLTSGPYEQYF
DNA: TGTGCCTGGAGCCTGACTAGCGGGCCCTACGAGCAGTACTTC

size: -
V: TRBV27
J: TRBJ2-3
D: -
CDR3: CASSLTQGTDTQYF
DNA: TGTGCCAGCAGTTTAACGCAGGGCACAGATACGCAGTATTTT